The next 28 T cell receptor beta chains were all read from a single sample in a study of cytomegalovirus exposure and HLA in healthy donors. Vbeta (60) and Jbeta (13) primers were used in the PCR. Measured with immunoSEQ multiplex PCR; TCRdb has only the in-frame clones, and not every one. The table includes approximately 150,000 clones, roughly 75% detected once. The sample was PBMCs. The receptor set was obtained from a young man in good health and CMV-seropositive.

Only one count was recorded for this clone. CDR3 nucleotide sequence: TGTGCTACGCGCCAACTCGGACAGGGGACACGCACAGATACGCAGTATTTT. It specifies CATRQLGQGTRTDTQYF. The chain combines TRBV28 with TRBJ2-3; 9 bases line up with TRBD1. The CDR3 is 17 amino acids. Germline loops: CDR1 MDHEN, CDR2 SYDVKM.

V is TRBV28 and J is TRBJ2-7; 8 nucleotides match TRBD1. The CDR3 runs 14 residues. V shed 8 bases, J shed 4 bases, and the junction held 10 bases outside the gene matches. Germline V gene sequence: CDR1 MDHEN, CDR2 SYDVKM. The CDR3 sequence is CASVDRGVGYEQYF. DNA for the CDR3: TGTGCCAGCGTAGACAGGGGAGTAGGGTACGAGCAGTACTTC.

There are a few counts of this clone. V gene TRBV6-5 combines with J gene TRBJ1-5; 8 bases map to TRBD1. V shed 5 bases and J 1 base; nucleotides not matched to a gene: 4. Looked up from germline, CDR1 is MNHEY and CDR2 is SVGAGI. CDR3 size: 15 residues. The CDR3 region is CASSRQGQSNQPQHF. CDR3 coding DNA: TGTGCCAGCAGTAGACAGGGGCAAAGCAATCAGCCCCAGCATTTT.

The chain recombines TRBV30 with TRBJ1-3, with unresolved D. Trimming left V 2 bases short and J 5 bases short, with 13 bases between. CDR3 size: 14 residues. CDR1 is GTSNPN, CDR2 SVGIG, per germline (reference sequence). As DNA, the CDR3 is TGTGCCTGGAGTATGGACTTTATACGAAACACCATATATTTT. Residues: CAWSMDFIRNTIYF.

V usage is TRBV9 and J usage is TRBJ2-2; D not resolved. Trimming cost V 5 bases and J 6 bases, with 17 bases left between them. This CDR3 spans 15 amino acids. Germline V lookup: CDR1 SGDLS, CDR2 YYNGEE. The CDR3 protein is CASSRNYQTPGELFF. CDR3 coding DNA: TGTGCCAGCAGTCGAAACTATCAGACTCCCGGGGAGCTGTTTTTT.

CDR3 amino acids: CASSPTGTVGGETQYF. DNA of the CDR3: TGCGCCAGCTCACCGACCGGGACAGTGGGAGGAGAGACCCAGTACTTC. This rearrangement joins TRBV5-1 to TRBJ2-5; a possible D gene is TRBD1 (7 bases). Germline lookup yields CDR1 SGHRS and CDR2 YFSETQ. CDR3 length: 16 residues. Trimming took 7 bases from V and 4 from J, leaving 23 bases between them.

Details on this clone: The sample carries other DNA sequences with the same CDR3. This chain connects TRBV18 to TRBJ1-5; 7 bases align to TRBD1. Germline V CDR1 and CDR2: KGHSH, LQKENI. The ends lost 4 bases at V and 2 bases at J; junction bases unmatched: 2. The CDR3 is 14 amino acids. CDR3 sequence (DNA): TGTGCCAGCTCACGGACAGGAGGCAATCAGCCCCAGCATTTT. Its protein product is CASSRTGGNQPQHF.

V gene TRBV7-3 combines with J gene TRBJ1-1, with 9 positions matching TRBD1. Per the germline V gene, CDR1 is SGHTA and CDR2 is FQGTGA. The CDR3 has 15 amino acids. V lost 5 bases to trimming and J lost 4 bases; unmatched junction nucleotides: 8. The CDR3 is CASSRGDRVGTEAFF. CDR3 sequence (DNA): TGTGCCAGCAGCCGCGGGGACAGGGTGGGCACTGAAGCTTTCTTT.

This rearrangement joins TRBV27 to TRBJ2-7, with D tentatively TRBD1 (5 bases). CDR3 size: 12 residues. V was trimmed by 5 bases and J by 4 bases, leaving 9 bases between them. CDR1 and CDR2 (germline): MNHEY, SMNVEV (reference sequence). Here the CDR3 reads CASSAQGYEQYF. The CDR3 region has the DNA TGTGCCAGCAGTGCGCAGGGTTACGAGCAGTACTTC.

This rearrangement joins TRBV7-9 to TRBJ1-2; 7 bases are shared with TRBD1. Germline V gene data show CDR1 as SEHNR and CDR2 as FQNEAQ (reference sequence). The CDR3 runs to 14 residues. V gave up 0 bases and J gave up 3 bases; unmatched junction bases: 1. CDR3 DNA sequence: TGTGCCAGCAGCTTAGCAGGGGGCCACTATGGCTACACCTTC. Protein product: CASSLAGGHYGYTF.

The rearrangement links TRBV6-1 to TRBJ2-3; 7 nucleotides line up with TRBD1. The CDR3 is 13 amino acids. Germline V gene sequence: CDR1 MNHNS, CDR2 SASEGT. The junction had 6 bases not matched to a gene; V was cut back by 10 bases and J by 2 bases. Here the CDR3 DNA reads TGTGCCATCTCGGGACAGTACACAGATACGCAGTATTTT. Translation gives CAISGQYTDTQYF.

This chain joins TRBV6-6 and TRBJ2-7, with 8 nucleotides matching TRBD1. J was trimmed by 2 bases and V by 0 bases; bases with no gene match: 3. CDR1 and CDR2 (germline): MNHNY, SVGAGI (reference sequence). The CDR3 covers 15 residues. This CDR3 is CASSYSKTGAYEQYF. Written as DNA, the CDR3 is TGTGCCAGCAGTTACTCGAAGACAGGGGCCTACGAGCAGTACTTC.

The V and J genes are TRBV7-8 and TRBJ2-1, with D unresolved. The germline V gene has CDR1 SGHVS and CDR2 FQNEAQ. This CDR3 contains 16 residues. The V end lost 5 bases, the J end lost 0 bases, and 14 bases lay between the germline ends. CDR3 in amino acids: CASSALSRISYNEQFF. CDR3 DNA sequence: TGTGCCAGCAGCGCACTAAGCCGAATCTCCTACAATGAGCAGTTCTTC.

CDR3 residues: CASSPTPDREYGYTF. The CDR3 DNA is TGTGCCAGCAGCCCTACCCCGGACAGGGAATATGGCTACACCTTC. V and J are TRBV7-6 and TRBJ1-2; 8 bases are a match to TRBD1. The CDR3 length is 15 residues. Losses at the gene ends were 5 bases for V and 5 bases for J; bases not matched to a gene: 10. Germline V gives CDR1 SGHVS, CDR2 FNYEAQ.

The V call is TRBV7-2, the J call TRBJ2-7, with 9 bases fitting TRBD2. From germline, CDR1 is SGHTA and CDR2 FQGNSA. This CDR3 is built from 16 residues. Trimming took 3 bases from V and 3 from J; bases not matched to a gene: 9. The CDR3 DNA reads TGTGCCAGCAGCTTGACCATGACTAGCGGATACTACGAGCAGTACTTC. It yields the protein CASSLTMTSGYYEQYF.

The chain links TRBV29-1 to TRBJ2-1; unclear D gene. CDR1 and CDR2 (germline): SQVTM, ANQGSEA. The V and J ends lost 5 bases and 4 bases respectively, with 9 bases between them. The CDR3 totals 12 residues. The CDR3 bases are TGCAGCGTTAACGGAGAATACAATGAGCAGTTCTTC. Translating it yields CSVNGEYNEQFF.

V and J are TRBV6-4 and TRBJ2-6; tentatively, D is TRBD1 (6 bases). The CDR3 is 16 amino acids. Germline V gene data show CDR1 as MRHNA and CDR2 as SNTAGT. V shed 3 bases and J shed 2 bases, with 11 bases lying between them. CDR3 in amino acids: CASSEDSSTGANVLTF. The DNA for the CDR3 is TGTGCCAGCAGTGAGGACAGCTCTACTGGGGCCAACGTCCTGACTTTC.

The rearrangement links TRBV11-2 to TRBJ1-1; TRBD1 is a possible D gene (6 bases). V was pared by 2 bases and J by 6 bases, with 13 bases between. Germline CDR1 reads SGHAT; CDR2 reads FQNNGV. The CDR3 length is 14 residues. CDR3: CASSLLVGGSEAFF. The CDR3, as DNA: TGTGCCAGCAGCTTATTAGTTGGGGGCTCTGAAGCTTTCTTT.

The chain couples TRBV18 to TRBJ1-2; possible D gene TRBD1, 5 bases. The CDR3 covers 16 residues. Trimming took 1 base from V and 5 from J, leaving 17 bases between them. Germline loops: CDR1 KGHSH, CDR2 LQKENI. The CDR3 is CASSPRGQAGSYGYTF. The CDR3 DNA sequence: TGTGCCAGCTCACCACGCGGACAAGCGGGAAGTTATGGCTACACCTTC.

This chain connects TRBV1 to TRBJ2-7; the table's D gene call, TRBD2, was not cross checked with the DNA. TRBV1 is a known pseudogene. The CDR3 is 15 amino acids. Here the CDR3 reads CTSSQGVSGREEQYF. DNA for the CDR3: TGCACCAGCAGCCAAGGGGTTAGCGGGAGGGAGGAGCAGTACTTC.

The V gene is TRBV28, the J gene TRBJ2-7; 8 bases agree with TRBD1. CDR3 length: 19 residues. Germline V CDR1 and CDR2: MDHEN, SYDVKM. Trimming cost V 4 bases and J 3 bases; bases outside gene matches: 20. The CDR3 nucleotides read TGTGCCAGCAGTTCTTATCTCCCATTCGGGACAGGCATCGTCTACGAGCAGTACTTC. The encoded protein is CASSSYLPFGTGIVYEQYF.

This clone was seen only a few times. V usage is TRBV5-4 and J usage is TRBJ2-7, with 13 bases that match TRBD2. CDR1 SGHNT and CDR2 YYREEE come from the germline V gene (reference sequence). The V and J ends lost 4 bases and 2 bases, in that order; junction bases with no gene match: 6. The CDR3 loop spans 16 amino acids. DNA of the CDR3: TGTGCCAGCAGCCCCTTCGGGACTAGCGGGACCTACGAGCAGTACTTC. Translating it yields CASSPFGTSGTYEQYF.

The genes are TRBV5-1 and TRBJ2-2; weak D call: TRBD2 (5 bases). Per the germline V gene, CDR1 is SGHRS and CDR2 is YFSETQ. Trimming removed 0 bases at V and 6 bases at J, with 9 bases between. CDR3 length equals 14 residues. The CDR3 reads CASSLARRPGELFF. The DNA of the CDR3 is TGCGCCAGCAGCTTGGCCCGGAGGCCCGGGGAGCTGTTTTTT.

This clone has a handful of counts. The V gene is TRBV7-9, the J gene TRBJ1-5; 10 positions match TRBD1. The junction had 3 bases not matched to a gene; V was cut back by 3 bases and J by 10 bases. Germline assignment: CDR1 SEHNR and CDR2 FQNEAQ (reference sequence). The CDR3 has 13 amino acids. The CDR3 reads CASSLGQGSPQHF. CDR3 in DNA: TGTGCCAGCAGCTTGGGACAGGGGAGCCCCCAGCATTTT.

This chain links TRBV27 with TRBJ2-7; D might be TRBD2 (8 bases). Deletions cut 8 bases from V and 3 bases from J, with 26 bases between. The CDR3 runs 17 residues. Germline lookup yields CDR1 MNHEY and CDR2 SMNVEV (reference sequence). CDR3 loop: CASLTKVGSGTVYEQYF. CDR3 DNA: TGTGCCAGCCTAACGAAGGTCGGTAGCGGGACAGTCTACGAGCAGTACTTC.

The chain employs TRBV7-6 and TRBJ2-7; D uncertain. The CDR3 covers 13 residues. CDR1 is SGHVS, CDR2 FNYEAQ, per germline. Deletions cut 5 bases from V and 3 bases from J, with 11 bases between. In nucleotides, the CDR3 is TGTGCCAGCAGCCTGGCGGCGGACTACGAGCAGTACTTC. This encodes CASSLAADYEQYF.

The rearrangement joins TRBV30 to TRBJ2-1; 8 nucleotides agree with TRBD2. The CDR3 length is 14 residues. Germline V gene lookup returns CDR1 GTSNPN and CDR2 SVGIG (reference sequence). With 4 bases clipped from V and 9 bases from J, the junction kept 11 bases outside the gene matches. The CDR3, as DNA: TGTGCCTGGAACCCCGCGGGACTAGTAGGTGAGCAGTTCTTC. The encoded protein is CAWNPAGLVGEQFF. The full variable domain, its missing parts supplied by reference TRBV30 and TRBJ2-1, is SQTIHQWPATLVQPVGSPLSLECTVEGTSNPNLYWYRQAAGRGLQLLFYSVGIGQISSEVPQNLSASRPQDRQFILSSKKLLLSDSGFYLCAWNPAGLVGEQFFGPGTRLTVL.

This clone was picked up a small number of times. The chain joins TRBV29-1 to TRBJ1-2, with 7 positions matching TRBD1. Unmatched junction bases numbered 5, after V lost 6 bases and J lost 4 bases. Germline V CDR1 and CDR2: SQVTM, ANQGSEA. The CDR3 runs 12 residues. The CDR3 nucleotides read TGCAGCGTCGCCCGGGACAGCTATGGCTACACCTTC. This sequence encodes CSVARDSYGYTF.